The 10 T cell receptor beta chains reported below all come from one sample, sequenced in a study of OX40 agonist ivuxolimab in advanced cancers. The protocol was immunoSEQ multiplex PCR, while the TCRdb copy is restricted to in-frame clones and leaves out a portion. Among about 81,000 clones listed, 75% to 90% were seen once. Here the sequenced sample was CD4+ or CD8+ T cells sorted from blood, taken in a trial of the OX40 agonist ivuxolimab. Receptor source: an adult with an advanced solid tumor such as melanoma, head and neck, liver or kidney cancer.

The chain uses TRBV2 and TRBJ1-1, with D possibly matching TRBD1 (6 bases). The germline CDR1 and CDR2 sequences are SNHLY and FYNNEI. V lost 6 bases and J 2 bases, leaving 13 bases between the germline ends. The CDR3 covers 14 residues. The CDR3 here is CASRARQANTEAFF. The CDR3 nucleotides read TGTGCCAGCAGGGCGAGACAGGCAAACACTGAAGCTTTCTTT. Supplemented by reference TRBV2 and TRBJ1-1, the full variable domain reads EPEVTQTPSHQVTQMGQEVILRCVPISNHLYFYWYRQILGQKVEFLVSFYNNEISEKSEIFDDQFSVERPDGSNFTLKIRSTKLEDSAMYFCASRARQANTEAFFGQGTRLTVV.

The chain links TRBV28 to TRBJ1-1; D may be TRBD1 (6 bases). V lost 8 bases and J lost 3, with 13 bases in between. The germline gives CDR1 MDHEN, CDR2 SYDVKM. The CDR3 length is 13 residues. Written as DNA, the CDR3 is TGTGCCAGCCTACAGGGCGTATACACTGAAGCTTTCTTT. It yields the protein CASLQGVYTEAFF.

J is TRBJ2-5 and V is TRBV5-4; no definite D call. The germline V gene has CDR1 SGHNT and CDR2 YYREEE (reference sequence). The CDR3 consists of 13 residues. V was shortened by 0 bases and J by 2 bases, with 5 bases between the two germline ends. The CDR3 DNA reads TGTGCCAGCAGCTTGGAGGAGCAAGAGACCCAGTACTTC. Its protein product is CASSLEEQETQYF. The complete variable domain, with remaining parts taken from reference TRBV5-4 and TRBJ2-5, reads ETGVTQSPTHLIKTRGQQVTLRCSSQSGHNTVSWYQQALGQGPQFIFQYYREEENGRGNFPPRFSGLQFPNYSSELNVNALELDDSALYLCASSLEEQETQYFGPGTRLLVL.

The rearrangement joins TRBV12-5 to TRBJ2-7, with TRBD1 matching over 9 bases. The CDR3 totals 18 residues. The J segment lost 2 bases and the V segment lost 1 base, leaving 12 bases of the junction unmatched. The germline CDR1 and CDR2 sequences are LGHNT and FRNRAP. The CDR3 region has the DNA TGTGCTAGTGGTTTGGCGCGGACGGGGACAGGGACTACCTACGAGCAGTACGTC. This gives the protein CASGLARTGTGTTYEQYV.

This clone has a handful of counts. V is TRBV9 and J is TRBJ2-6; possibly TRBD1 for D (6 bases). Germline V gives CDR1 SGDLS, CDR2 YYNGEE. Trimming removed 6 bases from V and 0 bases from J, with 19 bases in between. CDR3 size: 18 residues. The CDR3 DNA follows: TGTGCCAGCAAACCAGGGGCAAGGGCCGGCTCTGGGGCCAACGTCCTGACTTTC. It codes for CASKPGARAGSGANVLTF.

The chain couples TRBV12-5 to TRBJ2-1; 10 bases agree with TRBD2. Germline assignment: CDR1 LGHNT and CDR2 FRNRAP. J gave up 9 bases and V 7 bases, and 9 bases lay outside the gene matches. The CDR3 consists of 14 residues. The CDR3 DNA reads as TGTGCTAGTGTTGCTAGCGGGAGTGGGGGTGAGCAGTTCTTC. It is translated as CASVASGSGGEQFF.

CDR3 in DNA: TGTGCCAGCGTTGTTAGCGGGGGTGTGCATGAGCAGTTCTTC. Translating gives CASVVSGGVHEQFF. V and J are TRBV7-9 and TRBJ2-1, with 9 nucleotides matching TRBD2. V dropped 8 bases and J dropped 8; count of bases not matched to a gene: 10. The germline V gene has CDR1 SEHNR and CDR2 FQNEAQ (reference sequence). This CDR3 is built from 14 residues.

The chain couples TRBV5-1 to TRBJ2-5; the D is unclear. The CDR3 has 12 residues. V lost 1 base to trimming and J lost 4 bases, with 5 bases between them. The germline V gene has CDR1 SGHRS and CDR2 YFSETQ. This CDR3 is CASSLNRETQYF. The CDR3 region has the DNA TGCGCCAGCAGCTTGAATCGAGAGACCCAGTACTTC.

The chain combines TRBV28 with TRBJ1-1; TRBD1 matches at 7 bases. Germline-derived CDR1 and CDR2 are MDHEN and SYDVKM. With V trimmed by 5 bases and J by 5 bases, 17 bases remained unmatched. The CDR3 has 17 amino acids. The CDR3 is CASSPPSLRQGGTEAFF. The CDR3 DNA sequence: TGTGCCAGCAGTCCGCCCTCCCTTCGACAGGGCGGAACTGAAGCTTTCTTT.

The CDR3 loop reads CASSILAHSYEQYF. As DNA, the CDR3 is TGTGCCAGCAGCATCCTAGCACATTCCTACGAGCAGTACTTC. The rearrangement uses TRBV21-1 and TRBJ2-7; the table's D gene call, TRBD2, was not cross checked with the DNA. TRBV21-1 is shown as a pseudogene. The CDR3 is made up of 14 amino acids.